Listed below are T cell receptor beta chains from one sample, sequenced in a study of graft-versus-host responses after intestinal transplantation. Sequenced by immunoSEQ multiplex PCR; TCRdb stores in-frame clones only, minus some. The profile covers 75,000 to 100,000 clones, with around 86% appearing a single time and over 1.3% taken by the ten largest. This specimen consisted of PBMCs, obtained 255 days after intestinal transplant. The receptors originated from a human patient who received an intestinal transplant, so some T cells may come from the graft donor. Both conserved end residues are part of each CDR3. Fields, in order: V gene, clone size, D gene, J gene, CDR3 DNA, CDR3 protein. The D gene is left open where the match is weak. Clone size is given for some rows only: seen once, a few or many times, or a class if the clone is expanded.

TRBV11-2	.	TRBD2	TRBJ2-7	TGTGCCAGCAGCTTTGGGACTAGCGCATACGAGCAGTACTTC	CASSFGTSAYEQYF
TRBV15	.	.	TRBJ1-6	TGTGCCACCAGCAGACCCCCCCGGGGGAGTAATTCACCCCTCCACTTT	CATSRPPRGSNSPLHF
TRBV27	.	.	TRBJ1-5	TGTGCCAGCAGTTTACACGGCCAACCTAGCAATCAGCCCCAGCATTTT	CASSLHGQPSNQPQHF
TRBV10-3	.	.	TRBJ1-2	TGTGCCATCAGCGAAGGGCACGGGACTAACTATGGCTACACCTTC	CAISEGHGTNYGYTF
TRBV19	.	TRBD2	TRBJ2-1	TGTGCCAGTTCCCCCGCGGGACTAGCGACGAATGAGCAGTTCTTC	CASSPAGLATNEQFF
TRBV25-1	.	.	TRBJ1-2	TGTGCCAGCAGTGAATTGGGGGTTTATGGCTACACCTTC	CASSELGVYGYTF
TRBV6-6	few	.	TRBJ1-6	TGTGCCAGCAGTCCCCTCCGGGAGGATAATTCACCCCTCCACTTT	CASSPLREDNSPLHF
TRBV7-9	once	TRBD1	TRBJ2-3	TGTGCCAGCAGCTCGGGACAGCGCACAGATACGCAGTATTTT	CASSSGQRTDTQYF
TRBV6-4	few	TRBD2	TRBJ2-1	TGTGCCAGCAGTGATGAGACTAGCGGGGGGAATGAGCAGTTCTTC	CASSDETSGGNEQFF
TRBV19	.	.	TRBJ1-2	TGTGCCAGTAGTATTGGTAGAGGCTACACCTTC	CASSIGRGYTF
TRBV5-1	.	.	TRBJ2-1	TGCGCCAGCAGCTTGGCGACTCCCGGCAAAAATGAGCAGTTCTTC	CASSLATPGKNEQFF
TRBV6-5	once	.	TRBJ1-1	TGTGCCAGCAATACAGGCATGAACACTGAAGCTTTCTTT	CASNTGMNTEAFF
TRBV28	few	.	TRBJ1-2	TGTGCCAGCAGTTTTAGGGGCAGGGGCTATGGCTACACCTTC	CASSFRGRGYGYTF
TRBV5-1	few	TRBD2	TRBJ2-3	TGCGCCAGCGCCCGGGAGGGGTTTAGCACAGATACGCAGTATTTT	CASAREGFSTDTQYF
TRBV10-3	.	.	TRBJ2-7	TGTGCCATCAGTGAGTCCTACGGTCCCTACGAGCAGTACTTC	CAISESYGPYEQYF
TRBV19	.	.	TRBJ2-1	TGTGCCAGCGCTGAGGGTAGCTCCTACAATGAGCAGTTCTTC	CASAEGSSYNEQFF
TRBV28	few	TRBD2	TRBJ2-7	TGTGCCAGCACTCCGGGGGGGCCCTACGAGCAGTACTTC	CASTPGGPYEQYF
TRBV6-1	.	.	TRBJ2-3	TGTGCCAGCAGTGAATCGACGGGACCTCCAGATACGCAGTATTTT	CASSESTGPPDTQYF
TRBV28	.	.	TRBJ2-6	TGTGCCAGCAGTGAGACAGGCCTGAGCTCTGGGGCCAACGTCCTGACTTTC	CASSETGLSSGANVLTF
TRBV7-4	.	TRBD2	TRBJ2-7	TGTGCCAGCAGCGGAGGGACTAGCGGGGGCTCCTACGAGCAGTACTTC	CASSGGTSGGSYEQYF
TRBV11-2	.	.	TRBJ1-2	TGTGCCAGCAGCTTCCGGGCCGTTGGGGTTAACTATGGCTACACCTTC	CASSFRAVGVNYGYTF
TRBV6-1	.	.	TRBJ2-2	TGTGCCAGCAGGACTTCGAACACCGGGGAGCTGTTTTTT	CASRTSNTGELFF
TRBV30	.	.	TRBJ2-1	TGTGCCTGGAGTGTAGTCAAGGGTGAGCAGTTCTTC	CAWSVVKGEQFF
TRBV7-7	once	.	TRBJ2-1	TGTGCTAGCAGCTTAGGAGAAGACAGTAATGAGCAGTTCTTC	CASSLGEDSNEQFF
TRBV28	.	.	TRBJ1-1	TGTGCCAGCAGAAGACAGGCCTGGGGCACTGAAGCTTTCTTT	CASRRQAWGTEAFF
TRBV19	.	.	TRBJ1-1	TGTGCCAGTAGTATCGGTTGGAACACTGAAGCTTTCTTT	CASSIGWNTEAFF
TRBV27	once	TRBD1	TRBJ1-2	TGTGCCAGCAGTCAATTCTTCGTGGGACAGGACGCGATAGCCTATGGCTACACCTTC	CASSQFFVGQDAIAYGYTF
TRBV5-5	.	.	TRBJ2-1	TGTGCCAGCAGCTTGTTCCATAATGAGCAGTTCTTC	CASSLFHNEQFF
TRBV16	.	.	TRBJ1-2	TGTGCCAGTACCGGGGAAATGGACTATGGCTACACCTTC	CASTGEMDYGYTF
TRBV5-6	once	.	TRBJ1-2	TGTGCCAGCAGCTCCGGGTTCCACTATGGCTACACCTTC	CASSSGFHYGYTF
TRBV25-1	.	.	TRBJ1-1	TGTGCCAGCAGTGTCGGGGTGGTCACTGAAGCTTTCTTT	CASSVGVVTEAFF
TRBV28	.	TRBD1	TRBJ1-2	TGTGCCAGCAGTTCCGGGACAGGACAAGAAGCTAACTATGGCTACACCTTC	CASSSGTGQEANYGYTF
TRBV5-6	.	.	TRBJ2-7	TGTGCCAGCAGCTTAAGGTGGCAGGGGAGCTCCTACGAGCAGTACTTC	CASSLRWQGSSYEQYF
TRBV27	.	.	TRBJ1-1	TGTGCCAGCAGTCCCTACCGTCAGAATGAAGCTTTCTTT	CASSPYRQNEAFF
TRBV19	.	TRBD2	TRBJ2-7	TGTGCCAGTAGTCCGATAGCGGGAGGAACACCCGAGCAGTACTTC	CASSPIAGGTPEQYF
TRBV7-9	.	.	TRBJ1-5	TGTGCCAGCAGCTCAAGCGGAGCACCAAATCAGCCCCAGCATTTT	CASSSSGAPNQPQHF
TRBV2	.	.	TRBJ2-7	TGTGCCAGCAGAGAGGATGGAGGCTCCTACGAGCAGTACTTC	CASREDGGSYEQYF
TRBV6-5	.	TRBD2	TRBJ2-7	TGTGCCAGCAGTCCATATGGGGAGGGCTACGAGCAGTACTTC	CASSPYGEGYEQYF
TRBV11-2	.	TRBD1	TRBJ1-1	TGTGCCAGCAGCTTTCGGGTTGCAGGGGGTATTGGAGAAGCTTTCTTT	CASSFRVAGGIGEAFF
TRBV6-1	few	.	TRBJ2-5	TGTGCCAGCAGTGCACAGGGGAGGGAGACCCAGTACTTC	CASSAQGRETQYF
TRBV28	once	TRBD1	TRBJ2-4	TGTGCCAGCAGTTCGCTGACAGGGATGGTCTCTCAGTACTTC	CASSSLTGMVSQYF
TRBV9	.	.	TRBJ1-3	TGTGCCAGCACCCTCGATGGAAACACCATATATTTT	CASTLDGNTIYF